The clone carrying this T cell receptor (beta chain) was observed at least ten times. The library targeted TCRbeta and was prepared with unique molecular identifiers. TCRdb ran MiXCR on the PCR reads and lists one entry per CDR3 protein. The sample contains some 200,000 distinct CDR3 sequences, roughly a tenth of which appear only once. This specimen comes from a study of T-cell reconstitution after alpha-beta-depleted transplantation in children. Sequenced material: PBMCs from the stem cell graft donor, taken from the stem cell graft. This TCR was sampled from a human donor who donated a stem cell graft to a child with SCID.

The CDR3 DNA reads as TGCGCCAGCAGCTTGGCCCTTAACGTTGCGGGAGATACGCAGTATTTT. Its translation: CASSLALNVAGDTQYF. V usage is TRBV5-1 and J usage is TRBJ2-3, with a tentative D call TRBD2 (5 bases). CDR1 is SGHRS, CDR2 YFSETQ, per germline. V was pared by 0 bases and J by 5 bases, with 16 bases between. CDR3 size: 16 residues.